These 22 T cell receptor beta chains were sequenced from one sample in a study of blood T cell repertoires in COVID-19 (dated by TCRdb to 2018 to 2021). Libraries were built with the immunoSEQ multiplex PCR assay. TCRdb holds this immuneACCESS table with in-frame rearrangements only. Some clones are missing; in checked studies, unresolved V genes explain under half, and the rest has no known cause. Present in this sample are some 96,000 clones, around four fifths of which were seen just once. Of the sample, about 12% falls within the top ten clones. Sequencing used peripheral blood. Receptors were obtained from a woman aged 70-85 years with acute or convalescent COVID-19.

The chain links TRBV7-2 to TRBJ1-1; D is unresolved. Trimming removed 2 bases at V and 7 bases at J, with 11 bases between. Germline-derived CDR1 and CDR2 are SGHTA and FQGNSA. The CDR3 has 13 amino acids. The CDR3 sequence: CASSLTRWSEAFF. The CDR3 DNA reads as TGTGCCAGCAGCTTAACGCGGTGGAGTGAAGCTTTCTTT.

This sequence joins TRBV19 and TRBJ2-4, with TRBD2 as a possible D gene (6 bases). CDR3 size: 14 residues. With 5 bases removed from V and 0 bases from J, the gap between germline ends came to 8 bases. Germline CDR1 is LNHDA and CDR2 is SQIVND (reference sequence). CDR3 region: CASSSGLAKNIQYF. CDR3 nucleotide sequence: TGTGCCAGTAGTTCGGGACTAGCCAAAAACATTCAGTACTTC. Based on the CDR3 plus reference TRBV19 and TRBJ2-4, the full variable domain is DGGITQSPKYLFRKEGQNVTLSCEQNLNHDAMYWYRQDPGQGLRLIYYSQIVNDFQKGDIAEGYSVSREKKESFPLTVTSAQKNPTAFYLCASSSGLAKNIQYFGAGTRLSVL.

This clone appeared a single time. This chain connects TRBV7-9 to TRBJ2-2; possible D gene TRBD1, 6 bases. Germline V lookup: CDR1 SEHNR, CDR2 FQNEAQ (reference sequence). V gave up 6 bases and J gave up 3 bases, with 11 bases separating them. The CDR3 length is 14 residues. The CDR3 loop reads CASSRDTHTGELFF. The CDR3, as DNA: TGTGCCAGCAGTCGGGACACCCACACCGGGGAGCTGTTTTTT. Supplemented by reference TRBV7-9 and TRBJ2-2, the full variable domain reads DTGVSQNPRHKITKRGQNVTFRCDPISEHNRLYWYRQTLGQGPEFLTYFQNEAQLEKSRLLSDRFSAERPKGSFSTLEIQRTEQGDSAMYLCASSRDTHTGELFFGEGSRLTVL.

This chain links TRBV27 with TRBJ1-3; 7 nucleotides agree with TRBD1. CDR3 length equals 13 residues. The V segment lost 6 bases and the J segment 8 bases; nucleotides outside the gene matches: 7. Germline V CDR1 and CDR2: MNHEY, SMNVEV (reference sequence). CDR3 sequence reads: CASRGQGEDTIYF. Here the CDR3 DNA reads TGTGCCAGCAGGGGGCAGGGGGAGGACACCATATATTTT.

The chain employs TRBV6-5 and TRBJ2-1; 10 bases map to TRBD1. Germline CDR1 reads MNHEY; CDR2 reads SVGAGI. This CDR3 is built from 15 residues. V shed 4 bases and J 9 bases; nucleotides not matched to a gene: 9. The CDR3 DNA is TGTGCCAGCAGTTCTACCGGGACAGGGGTTACTGAGCAGTTCTTC. Translated: CASSSTGTGVTEQFF.

The table lists this clone with many counts. The gene calls are TRBV7-3 and TRBJ2-1; 9 bases map to TRBD1. Germline V CDR1 and CDR2: SGHTA, FQGTGA. J was trimmed by 6 bases and V by 3 bases; bases with no gene match: 6. CDR3 length: 15 residues. This CDR3 reads CASSFGQGLGNEQFF. CDR3 nucleotide sequence: TGTGCCAGCAGCTTTGGACAGGGGCTAGGCAATGAGCAGTTCTTC.

The chain couples TRBV6-5 to TRBJ1-1; D is unresolved. V lost 6 bases and J lost 5, with 10 bases in between. Germline V CDR1 and CDR2: MNHEY, SVGAGI. This CDR3 comprises 12 residues. CDR3 sequence (DNA): TGTGCCAGCAGCAGTACGGGGACTGAAGCTTTCTTT. Translated, it gives CASSSTGTEAFF.

The chain links TRBV18 to TRBJ2-2; 8 bases match TRBD1. From germline, CDR1 is KGHSH and CDR2 LQKENI. The CDR3 totals 16 residues. V shed 6 bases, J shed 5 bases, and the junction held 11 bases outside the gene matches. The chain's CDR3 is CASSPGGGPTTGELFF. CDR3 DNA sequence: TGTGCCAGCTCCCCAGGGGGCGGCCCAACAACCGGGGAGCTGTTTTTT.

The chain couples TRBV10-3 to TRBJ2-1; D might be TRBD1 (6 bases). This CDR3 is 12 amino acids long. Germline V gene lookup returns CDR1 ENHRY and CDR2 SYGVKD. The V and J ends lost 5 bases and 7 bases respectively, with 9 bases between them. CDR3 in DNA: TGTGCCATCAGTCAACAGGGAAATGAGCAGTTCTTC. Protein product: CAISQQGNEQFF.

This clone was detected only once. The chain couples TRBV7-2 to TRBJ1-5; TRBD1 matches at 9 bases. Germline loops: CDR1 SGHTA, CDR2 FQGNSA. The CDR3 extends over 17 amino acids. Trimming removed 5 bases from V and 2 bases from J; junction bases left unmatched: 10. CDR3 loop: CASSGTGTLWGNQPQHF. In DNA form, the CDR3 reads TGTGCCAGCAGCGGGACAGGGACCCTATGGGGCAATCAGCCCCAGCATTTT. Looking up the rest from reference TRBV7-2 and TRBJ1-5 gives the full variable domain: GAGVSQSPSNKVTEKGKDVELRCDPISGHTALYWYRQSLGQGLEFLIYFQGNSAPDKSGLPSDRFSAERTGGSVSTLTIQRTQQEDSAVYLCASSGTGTLWGNQPQHFGDGTRLSIL.

Only a few counts were recorded for this clone. V is TRBV19 and J is TRBJ1-4; 8 bases agree with TRBD1. Germline V lookup: CDR1 LNHDA, CDR2 SQIVND (reference sequence). V was pared by 7 bases and J by 11 bases, with 6 bases of the junction left unmatched. This CDR3 is built from 12 residues. This CDR3 is CASTSGGRKLFF. In DNA, the CDR3 is TGTGCCAGTACCTCAGGGGGCAGGAAACTGTTTTTT.

This clone has just a few counts. This chain connects TRBV4-2 to TRBJ2-1; TRBD2 aligns across 10 bases. Per germline, CDR1 LGHNA and CDR2 YNFKEQ. This CDR3 is 16 amino acids long. J was trimmed by 5 bases and V by 2 bases; bases with no gene match: 6. The CDR3 loop is CASSQFGTSENNEQFF. The CDR3 DNA reads TGTGCCAGCAGCCAATTCGGGACTAGCGAAAACAATGAGCAGTTCTTC.

This clone was seen only a few times. The gene calls are TRBV11-2 and TRBJ1-2; D uncertain. Trimming took 3 bases from V and 0 from J, leaving 8 bases between them. CDR1 is SGHAT, CDR2 FQNNGV, per germline. The CDR3 contains 14 residues. The CDR3 DNA is TGTGCCAGCAGCTTGAGTGTAGCTAACTATGGCTACACCTTC. This translates into CASSLSVANYGYTF.

The rearrangement joins TRBV7-2 to TRBJ1-6, with D uncertain. The CDR3 totals 15 residues. Germline CDR1 SGHTA, CDR2 FQGNSA. Trimming pared 3 bases from V and 7 bases from J, leaving 13 bases between. In DNA form, the CDR3 reads TGTGCCAGCAGCTTGGCTGGGCCCCCCAATTCACCCCTCCACTTT. Its protein product is CASSLAGPPNSPLHF.

This clone was picked up one time. CDR3 nucleotides: TGTGCCAGCAGTTTTCCGGGAACCTACGAGCAGTACTTC. It specifies CASSFPGTYEQYF. The chain couples TRBV12-3 or TRBV12-4 to TRBJ2-7, with D perhaps TRBD2 (5 bases). The V end lost 3 bases, the J end lost 2 bases, and 8 bases lay between the germline ends. The CDR3 sequence is 13 residues long.

The chain uses TRBV21-1 and TRBJ2-2; whether TRBD1, the table's D call, matches the DNA was not checked. TRBV21-1 is given as a pseudogene. This CDR3 comprises 15 residues. CDR3 sequence: CARRPGTGDTGELFF. In DNA, the CDR3 is TGTGCCAGGAGGCCCGGGACAGGGGATACCGGGGAGCTGTTTTTT.

V is TRBV2 and J is TRBJ1-5; 8 bases match TRBD1. The CDR3 is 14 residues long. J lost 3 bases, V lost 6 bases, and 4 bases had no gene match. The germline CDR1 and CDR2 sequences are SNHLY and FYNNEI. This CDR3 reads CASRTGVDNQPQHF. The CDR3 coding sequence is TGTGCCAGCAGGACAGGGGTGGACAATCAGCCCCAGCATTTT.

The V call is TRBV6-5, the J call TRBJ2-1, with TRBD2 matching 9 bases. This CDR3 is built from 15 residues. The germline gives CDR1 MNHEY, CDR2 SVGAGI. J lost 4 bases, V lost 7 bases, and 8 bases had no gene match. The DNA for the CDR3 is TGTGCCAGCACTTTGAGCGGGGGGCCATACAATGAGCAGTTCTTC. This translates into CASTLSGGPYNEQFF.

The rearrangement uses TRBV30 and TRBJ1-1, with unresolved D. CDR1 and CDR2 from the germline V gene are GTSNPN and SVGIG (reference sequence). CDR3 length equals 9 residues. V was pared by 3 bases and J by 11 bases, with 7 bases between. CDR3 nucleotides: TGTGCCTGGAGGGAGCTTGCTTTCTTT. As protein: CAWRELAFF.

This chain links TRBV10-3 with TRBJ1-3, with 9 bases lining up with TRBD1. The CDR3 length is 15 residues. Germline V gene lookup returns CDR1 ENHRY and CDR2 SYGVKD. With 7 bases clipped from V and 0 bases from J, the junction kept 4 bases outside the gene matches. DNA of the CDR3: TGTGCCATCAAGGGACAGGGCCCCTCTGGAAACACCATATATTTT. Its protein is CAIKGQGPSGNTIYF.

This clone was picked up a small number of times. The chain has TRBV3-1 (or the pseudogene TRBV3-2) and TRBJ2-7; 8 nucleotides match TRBD1. CDR3 length: 14 residues. Trimming took 4 bases from V and 5 from J; bases not matched to a gene: 7. Germline CDR1 reads LGHDT; CDR2 reads YNNKEL (reference sequence). CDR3 region: CASSPRTGNHEQYF. Here the CDR3 DNA reads TGTGCCAGCAGCCCCCGGACAGGGAACCACGAGCAGTACTTC.

The chain links TRBV19 to TRBJ1-3; D gene ambiguous. Trimming removed 8 bases at V and 0 bases at J, with 11 bases between. The CDR3 consists of 14 residues. The germline V gene encodes CDR1 LNHDA and CDR2 SQIVND (reference sequence). CDR3 sequence (DNA): TGTGCCAGTGAAAAACTGCCCTCTGGAAACACCATATATTTT. This sequence encodes CASEKLPSGNTIYF.